This T cell receptor beta chain is from a study of T cell responses to AZD1222 COVID-19 vaccine. Study-wide results and limits: Repertoire sampling happened only post peak T cell response. Targets within unmutated variant regions were reportedly found for nearly half of spike-specific TCRs.

Only in-frame clones appear in the TCRdb table, and some are missing; sequencing was by immunoSEQ multiplex PCR. In the table there are 100,000 to 150,000 clones, about nine tenths of which are singletons. With respect to this clone: Its antigen is still unknown.

With V trimmed by 2 bases and J by 2 bases, 5 bases remained unmatched. The CDR3 runs 15 residues. Germline-derived CDR1 and CDR2 are KGHSH and LQKENI. This TCR was sampled from an adult in good health. The source material was peripheral blood, sampled on day 0 of MenACWY control vaccination. This rearrangement joins TRBV18 to TRBJ2-5, with 7 positions matching TRBD2. CDR3 nucleotide sequence: TGTGCCAGCTCACCAAATGCGGGGGTGCAAGAGACCCAGTACTTC. This codes for CASSPNAGVQETQYF.